This T cell receptor beta chain came from a study of cytomegalovirus exposure and HLA in healthy donors. Study context: Prior work identified 120 million or so unique TCR beta sequences in about 179 million T cells.

The study ran its PCR with 60 Vbeta and 13 Jbeta primers. In the authors' methods: A follow-up analysis tallied 60 million to 85 million unique TCR beta chains, roughly 11 million shared. The table came from immunoSEQ multiplex PCR; TCRdb's copy has only in-frame clones and leaves some out. That table supplies the V and J calls and clone size; D and trimming were determined from the DNA. This table holds fewer than 110,000 clones, over 70% found once. Study results and limitations: Previously analyzed data showed that most TCR beta V segments were productive at a frequency of about 90% or about 30%.

Note on this clone: Its antigen is unknown.

CDR1 is GTSNPN and CDR2 is SVGIG in the germline V gene (reference sequence). The CDR3 has 14 residues. V gave up 2 bases and J gave up 7 bases; unmatched junction bases: 3. Sequencing input: PBMCs. The receptor was derived from a man aged 25 to 45 in good health and CMV-seronegative. This sequence joins TRBV30 and TRBJ1-5, with 12 bases fitting TRBD1. The CDR3 DNA reads as TGTGCCTGGAGTCTGGGACAGGGGGCGCAGCCCCAGCATTTT. It specifies CAWSLGQGAQPQHF. Complete variable domain (other parts from reference TRBV30 and TRBJ1-5): SQTIHQWPATLVQPVGSPLSLECTVEGTSNPNLYWYRQAAGRGLQLLFYSVGIGQISSEVPQNLSASRPQDRQFILSSKKLLLSDSGFYLCAWSLGQGAQPQHFGDGTRLSIL.